The rows below give T cell receptor beta chains drawn from one sample of a study of long-term antiretroviral therapy in people with HIV. Profiling relied on immunoSEQ multiplex PCR, and the TCRdb table lists in-frame clones only, not all of them. Here the sample spans 15,000 to 20,000 clones, about four fifths being singletons. This specimen consisted of unsorted PBMCs, obtained approximately 2.5 years before starting antiretroviral therapy. These receptor sequences come from a woman aged 45 to 65 with HIV. CDR3s include the opening cysteine and the closing phenylalanine or tryptophan. The D gene is left open where the match is weak. Clone sizes are given selectively: once, few, many, or a class where the clone is expanded.

TRBV2,NA,TRBJ1-4,NA,12,CASVGHNEKLFF,TGTGCCAGTGTCGGCCATAATGAAAAACTGTTTTTT
TRBV7-9,NA,TRBJ1-4,NA,14,CASSFGRYNEKLFF,TGTGCCAGCAGCTTTGGACGGTATAATGAAAAACTGTTTTTT
TRBV7-9,NA,TRBJ1-3,NA,15,CASTILGVSGNTIYF,TGTGCCAGCACCATCCTGGGAGTCTCTGGAAACACCATATATTTT
TRBV12-1,NA,TRBJ1-3,NA,15,CASSPTRPVKGTIYF,TGTGCCAGCAGCCCCACTAGGCCGGTAAAAGGGACCATATATTTT
TRBV18,TRBD1,TRBJ1-1,NA,16,CASSQGTGAFGTEAFF,TGTGCCAGCTCACAAGGGACAGGGGCGTTTGGGACTGAAGCTTTCTTT
TRBV2,TRBD1,TRBJ1-3,NA,12,CASSQQGNTIYF,TGTGCCAGCAGTCAACAGGGGAACACCATATATTTT
TRBV11-2,NA,TRBJ2-5,NA,12,CASSFVGETQYF,TGTGCCAGCAGCTTTGTGGGGGAGACCCAGTACTTC
TRBV29-1,NA,TRBJ2-3,NA,13,CSSTGGGTDTQYF,TGCAGCTCAACTGGGGGAGGCACAGATACGCAGTATTTT
TRBV11-2,NA,TRBJ1-3,NA,14,CASSLTGGGNTIYF,TGTGCCAGCAGCTTGACCGGTGGTGGAAACACCATATATTTT
TRBV5-4,NA,TRBJ1-2,NA,14,CASSSGIPNYGYTF,TGTGCCAGCAGCTCGGGCATTCCTAACTATGGCTACACCTTC
TRBV20-1,NA,TRBJ2-5,NA,11,CSAQPRETQYF,TGCAGTGCTCAACCAAGAGAGACCCAGTACTTC
TRBV5-6,TRBD2,TRBJ2-1,few,15,CASSLSGGVYNEQFF,TGTGCCAGCAGCTTAAGCGGGGGGGTATACAATGAGCAGTTCTTC
TRBV7-4,NA,TRBJ1-1,NA,14,CASKPQTANTEAFF,TGTGCCAGCAAACCCCAGACAGCAAACACTGAAGCTTTCTTT
TRBV6-5,NA,TRBJ1-1,NA,14,CASSYRRENTEAFF,TGTGCCAGCAGTTACCGGAGGGAGAACACTGAAGCTTTCTTT
TRBV19,NA,TRBJ2-7,NA,14,CASSVDRRSYEQYF,TGTGCCAGTAGTGTTGACAGGCGCTCCTACGAGCAGTACTTC
TRBV7-9,NA,TRBJ1-4,medium-sized,14,CASRGPGGNEKLFF,TGTGCCAGCAGGGGGCCGGGGGGGAATGAAAAACTGTTTTTT
TRBV14,NA,TRBJ2-7,NA,12,CASSHGTYEQYF,TGTGCCAGCAGCCACGGGACCTACGAGCAGTACTTC
TRBV5-1,TRBD1,TRBJ1-4,NA,14,CASSPGTGGEKLFF,TGCGCCAGCAGCCCGGGGACAGGGGGTGAAAAACTGTTTTTT
TRBV18,NA,TRBJ1-5,NA,16,CASSPRQPDSNQPQHF,TGTGCCAGCTCACCACGACAACCTGACAGCAATCAGCCCCAGCATTTT
TRBV10-2,NA,TRBJ1-2,NA,13,CASSQSSGYGYTF,TGCGCCAGCAGTCAGAGCTCGGGCTATGGCTACACCTTC
TRBV4-1,NA,TRBJ1-6,NA,12,CASSRGEGTLHF,TGCGCCAGCAGCCGGGGAGAGGGCACCCTCCACTTT
TRBV18,NA,TRBJ2-4,few,13,CASSPGSKNIQYF,TGTGCCAGCTCACCGGGATCCAAAAACATTCAGTACTTC
TRBV9,NA,TRBJ1-6,NA,14,CASSDQVANSPLHF,TGTGCCAGCAGCGACCAGGTGGCGAATTCACCCCTCCACTTT
TRBV11-1,TRBD2,TRBJ2-1,once,16,CASSLDGGGPYNEQFF,TGTGCCAGCAGCTTAGACGGGGGGGGACCCTACAATGAGCAGTTCTTC
TRBV4-2,TRBD2,TRBJ2-2,NA,18,CASSQDPLAGRNTGELFF,TGTGCCAGCAGCCAAGATCCCCTAGCGGGGCGGAACACCGGGGAGCTGTTTTTT
TRBV30,NA,TRBJ2-1,NA,15,CAWNPGQSSYNEQFF,TGTGCCTGGAATCCGGGGCAAAGCTCCTACAATGAGCAGTTCTTC
TRBV15,TRBD1,TRBJ1-6,once,18,CATSRDTLWDSYNSPLHF,TGTGCCACCAGCAGAGACACCCTATGGGACAGCTATAATTCACCCCTCCACTTT
TRBV2,TRBD1,TRBJ2-2,NA,14,CASRDRVNTGELFF,TGTGCCAGCAGGGACAGGGTCAACACCGGGGAGCTGTTTTTT
TRBV4-2,TRBD1,TRBJ1-6,NA,16,CASSPPGTGANSPLHF,TGTGCCAGCAGCCCACCGGGGACAGGGGCTAATTCACCCCTCCACTTT